This record covers a single T cell receptor beta chain. Original handling: Estimation of nucleated cell counts was performed using reference gene primer amplification. TCRdb keeps only in-frame clones here, not all; method: immunoSEQ multiplex PCR. D and trimming come from the DNA, and the V and J calls and clone size come from that table. The data show 100,000 to 150,000 clones, with roughly 87% seen just once and approximately 30% held by the top ten. This entry is derived from a study of blood T cell repertoires in COVID-19. On the study more broadly: Samples representing acute and convalescent COVID-19 were sourced from the United States, Italy and Spain. The analysed material was cDNA or gDNA that came from T cells, B-cell-depleted T cells, or PBMCs.

Germline V gene sequence: CDR1 LNHDA, CDR2 SQIVND (reference sequence). Trimming removed 2 bases from V and 5 bases from J, with 19 bases in between. The CDR3 loop spans 17 amino acids. The sequenced sample was peripheral blood. This sequence was found in a woman older than 75 with acute or convalescent COVID-19. The V call is TRBV19, the J call TRBJ1-5, with D perhaps TRBD1 (5 bases). The DNA for the CDR3 is TGTGCCAGTAGTATACGAGCCGTGACAGCGTCTTATCAGCCCCAGCATTTT. Protein sequence: CASSIRAVTASYQPQHF. Full variable domain (missing parts from reference TRBV19 and TRBJ1-5): DGGITQSPKYLFRKEGQNVTLSCEQNLNHDAMYWYRQDPGQGLRLIYYSQIVNDFQKGDIAEGYSVSREKKESFPLTVTSAQKNPTAFYLCASSIRAVTASYQPQHFGDGTRLSIL.